This is a list of T cell receptor beta chains from one sample in a study of blood T cell repertoires in COVID-19. Using immunoSEQ multiplex PCR, the repertoire was profiled, and TCRdb retains in-frame clones only, with some absent. The table records approximately 190,000 clones, over 80% of them present only once. Material: peripheral blood. Receptors originate from a woman aged 60-75 years with COVID-19, enrolled during active disease. Both conserved end residues are part of each CDR3. The order of the fields is CDR3 length, clone size, D gene, V gene, J gene, CDR3 DNA, CDR3 protein. D genes are given only for firm matches. Expanded clones are given a class, and other clones once, few, many or no size at all.

>17|.|TRBD1|TRBV3-1/TRBV3-2|TRBJ2-3
TGTGCCAGCAGCCAAGGGGTGACAGGGTTTTCCACAGATACGCAGTATTTT
CASSQGVTGFSTDTQYF
>12|.|TRBD1|TRBV6-5|TRBJ2-1
TGTGCCAGCACCACTCAGGGGGATGAGCAGTTCTTC
CASTTQGDEQFF
>13|.|.|TRBV11-1|TRBJ1-2
TGTGCCAGCAGCTTCAAAACAGGGTCCGGCTACACCTTC
CASSFKTGSGYTF
>15|.|TRBD1|TRBV6-5|TRBJ1-1
TGTGCCAGCAGTCCGGGACAGGGGATGCACACTGAAGCTTTCTTT
CASSPGQGMHTEAFF
>19|.|TRBD2|TRBV5-6|TRBJ2-7
TGTGCCAGCAGCTTGCCCCCTGTGGGAGGGCCCCCCCATCCCCTCGAGCAGTACTTC
CASSLPPVGGPPHPLEQYF
>16|once|TRBD1|TRBV4-2|TRBJ1-6
TGTGCCAGCAGCCAAGATAGGACAGGGATTAATTCACCCCTCCACTTT
CASSQDRTGINSPLHF
>13|.|TRBD1|TRBV12-3/TRBV12-4|TRBJ1-2
TGTGCCAGCAGTTTAGGGACAGGGATCGGCTACACCTTC
CASSLGTGIGYTF
>18|.|TRBD2|TRBV5-8|TRBJ2-6
TGTGCCAGCAGCGTGGGACTAGCGGGGTACTCTGGGGCCAACGTCCTGACTTTC
CASSVGLAGYSGANVLTF
>16|few|TRBD1|TRBV24-1|TRBJ1-2
TGTGCCACCAGTGACCCCCGACAGGGCGGACTCTATGGCTACACCTTC
CATSDPRQGGLYGYTF
>12|.|TRBD1|TRBV6-6|TRBJ2-7
TGTGCCAGCAGTCCAGGGGGTAGGGAGCAGTACTTC
CASSPGGREQYF
>13|once|TRBD1|TRBV3-1/TRBV3-2|TRBJ1-2
TGTGCCAGCAGCCGACAGGGGGCCTATGGCTACACCTTC
CASSRQGAYGYTF
>15|few|TRBD2|TRBV23-1|TRBJ2-7
TGCGCCAGCAGTCATTTTAGACTAGCGGGAGTCGAGCAGTACTTC
CASSHFRLAGVEQYF
>15|.|TRBD2|TRBV7-9|TRBJ2-2
TGTGCCAGCAAGATGGGACTAGCGGTTGTCGGGGAGCTGTTTTTT
CASKMGLAVVGELFF
>13|.|TRBD1|TRBV6-5|TRBJ1-2
TGTGCCAGCAGCACCGGGACAGGAGGTCTCTACACCTTC
CASSTGTGGLYTF
>14|.|.|TRBV19|TRBJ2-5
TGTGCCAGTACGGACTCTGGCAACCGTGAGACCCAGTACTTC
CASTDSGNRETQYF
>13|.|.|TRBV28|TRBJ2-6
TGTGCCATCCTAGGTTCTGGGGCCAACGTCCTGACTTTC
CAILGSGANVLTF
>13|.|.|TRBV29-1|TRBJ2-5
TGCAGCGCTCAAGGGGGTAATCAAGAGACCCAGTACTTC
CSAQGGNQETQYF
>13|.|TRBD1|TRBV12-3/TRBV12-4|TRBJ1-5
TGTGCCAGCAGCGGACAGGGGTTTCAGCCCCAGCATTTT
CASSGQGFQPQHF
>15|.|.|TRBV10-1|TRBJ2-3
TGCGCCAGCAGTGAGAACAGGAACTACCCAGATACGCAGTATTTT
CASSENRNYPDTQYF
>16|.|.|TRBV19|TRBJ2-1
TGTGCCAGTAGTATAGGGCTATCGGGGGGCCACAATGAGCAGTTCTTC
CASSIGLSGGHNEQFF
>15|.|.|TRBV21-1|TRBJ1-3
TGTGCCAGCACGGGAGGGGAGGTCCCTGGAAACACCATATATTTT
CASTGGEVPGNTIYF
>15|.|TRBD2|TRBV5-1|TRBJ2-2
TGCGCCAGCAGCTTGGTTCAGGGAGGGACCGGGGAGCTGTTTTTT
CASSLVQGGTGELFF
>16|few|TRBD1|TRBV24-1|TRBJ1-5
TGTGCCACCAGTGACATGACAGGGGCCTCTAATCAGCCCCAGCATTTT
CATSDMTGASNQPQHF
>14|.|TRBD1|TRBV6-5|TRBJ1-5
TGTGCCAGCAGGGGGACAGGGGGCCTCCAGCCCCAGCATTTT
CASRGTGGLQPQHF
>15|.|.|TRBV30|TRBJ1-5
TGTGCCTGGAGTGTGGGCACCTATAGCAATCAGCCCCAGCATTTT
CAWSVGTYSNQPQHF
>13|.|.|TRBV28|TRBJ1-1
TGTGCCAGCAGTTTCTCCAGATCTCTTGAAGCTTTCTTT
CASSFSRSLEAFF
>14|.|TRBD1|TRBV7-3|TRBJ2-5
TGTGCCAGCAGCGCCACAGGGGCTCAAGAGACCCAGTACTTC
CASSATGAQETQYF
>16|.|TRBD2|TRBV11-2|TRBJ2-3
TGTGCCAGCAGCCTAAGCGGGAGGGCCCTGGCAGATACGCAGTATTTT
CASSLSGRALADTQYF
>13|.|.|TRBV6-5|TRBJ1-1
TGTGCCAGCGCGGCGGACAGATGGACTGAAGCTTTCTTT
CASAADRWTEAFF
>16|.|TRBD2|TRBV5-4|TRBJ2-2
TGTGCCAGCAGCCCGGGACTAGCGGGGGGGCCCTGGGAGCTGTTTTTT
CASSPGLAGGPWELFF
>16|many|.|TRBV19|TRBJ2-6
TGTGCCAGTGGAGAAATCAGGGTCTCTGGGGCCAACGTCCTGACTTTC
CASGEIRVSGANVLTF
>14|.|.|TRBV2|TRBJ2-2
TGTGCCAGCGGAAGGACAGCGAACACCGGGGAGCTGTTTTTT
CASGRTANTGELFF
>14|few|.|TRBV7-9|TRBJ2-3
TGTGCCAGCAGGACGTCATACGGGTCAGATACGCAGTATTTT
CASRTSYGSDTQYF
>14|.|.|TRBV28|TRBJ1-3
TGTGCCAGCAGTTTAGAGCAGGGCCGGGACACCATATATTTT
CASSLEQGRDTIYF
>14|.|.|TRBV13|TRBJ1-1
TGTGCCAGCAGCTTAGGGCGGTCGAACACTGAAGCTTTCTTT
CASSLGRSNTEAFF
>16|.|TRBD1|TRBV6-6|TRBJ2-3
TGTGCCAGCAGTCTCGGGACAGCCTGGCCGTTGGGTACGCAGTATTTT
CASSLGTAWPLGTQYF
>14|.|.|TRBV27|TRBJ2-5
TGTGCCAGCAGTTTAGCAGGCTTGCAGGAGACCCAGTACTTC
CASSLAGLQETQYF
>15|.|TRBD2|TRBV6-6|TRBJ2-7
TGTGCCAGCAGTTACCCGGGAGGGGGAGTCGGCGAGCAGTACTTC
CASSYPGGGVGEQYF
>17|.|TRBD1|TRBV11-2|TRBJ2-3
TGTGCCAGCAGCAGAACGGGTATGGGACAGGGTATAGGTACGCAGTATTTT
CASSRTGMGQGIGTQYF
>20|.|TRBD2|TRBV27|TRBJ2-7
TGTGCCAGCAGTTTATCGGGCTGGGGACAAGGGGGTAGCGGGGCCTACGAGCAGTACTTC
CASSLSGWGQGGSGAYEQYF
>15|.|TRBD2|TRBV14|TRBJ2-7
TGTGCCAGCAGCCTAGGGAGGGGAGCCTCGAGGGAGCAGTACTTC
CASSLGRGASREQYF